This T cell receptor beta chain was profiled in a study of blood T cells in healthy people across ages. Study details: Per two T cells, about one barcoded beta molecule was captured through template switching.

This clonotype was seen only a few times. The second PCR ran about 6 to 12 cycles with a sample-barcoded 5' primer and J-beta primers. TCRdb called the 5' RACE reads again in MiXCR, with one record for every CDR3 protein. The data hold approximately 780,000 distinct CDR3 sequences, with around a quarter observed a single time. The J segment lost 5 bases and the V segment lost 6 bases, leaving 7 bases of the junction unmatched. The CDR3 consists of 16 residues. These data also featured in a second study, about T cells of mothers and their children.

Sequenced: blood. V gene TRBV12-3 or TRBV12-4 combines with J gene TRBJ2-2; 12 bases are shared with TRBD2. This clonotype originated in a boy younger than 18 in good health. CDR3: CASRPSTSGGTGELFF. CDR3 in DNA: TGTGCCAGCAGACCTTCGACTAGCGGGGGAACCGGGGAGCTGTTTTTT.